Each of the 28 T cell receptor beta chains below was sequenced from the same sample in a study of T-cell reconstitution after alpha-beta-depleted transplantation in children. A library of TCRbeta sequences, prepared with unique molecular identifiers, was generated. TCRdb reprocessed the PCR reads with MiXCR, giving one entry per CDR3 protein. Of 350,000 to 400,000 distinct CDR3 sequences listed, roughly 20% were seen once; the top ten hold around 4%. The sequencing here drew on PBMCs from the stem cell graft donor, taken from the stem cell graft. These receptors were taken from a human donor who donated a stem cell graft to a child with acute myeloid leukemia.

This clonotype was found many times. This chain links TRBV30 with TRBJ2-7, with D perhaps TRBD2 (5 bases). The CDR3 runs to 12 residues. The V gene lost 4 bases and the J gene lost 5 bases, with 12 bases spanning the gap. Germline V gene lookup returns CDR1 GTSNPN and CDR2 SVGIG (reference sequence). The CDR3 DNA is TGTGCCTGGACGGGGAATTGGCACGAGCAGTACTTC. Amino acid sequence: CAWTGNWHEQYF.

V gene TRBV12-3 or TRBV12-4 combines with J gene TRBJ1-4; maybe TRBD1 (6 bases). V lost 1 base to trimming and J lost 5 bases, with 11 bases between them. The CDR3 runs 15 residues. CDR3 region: CASSLGWQGNEKLFF. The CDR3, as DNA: TGTGCCAGCAGTTTAGGTTGGCAGGGGAATGAAAAACTGTTTTTT.

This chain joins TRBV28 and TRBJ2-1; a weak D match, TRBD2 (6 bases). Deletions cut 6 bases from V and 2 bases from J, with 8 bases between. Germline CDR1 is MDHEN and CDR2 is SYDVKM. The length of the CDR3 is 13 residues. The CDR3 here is CASRGGTYNEQFF. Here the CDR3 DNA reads TGTGCCAGCAGGGGCGGGACCTACAATGAGCAGTTCTTC.

CDR3 nucleotides: TGTGCCAGCAGCTTGGATGGAGGGAGATACAATGAGCAGTTCTTC. It yields the protein CASSLDGGRYNEQFF. The chain employs TRBV5-5 and TRBJ2-1, with a tentative D call TRBD2 (6 bases). The germline V gene has CDR1 SGHKS and CDR2 YYEKEE (reference sequence). The CDR3 spans 15 residues. The V and J ends lost 0 bases and 4 bases respectively, with 11 bases between them. Full variable domain (outside the CDR3, taken from reference TRBV5-5 and TRBJ2-1): DAGVTQSPTHLIKTRGQQVTLRCSPISGHKSVSWYQQVLGQGPQFIFQYYEKEERGRGNFPDRFSARQFPNYSSELNVNALLLGDSALYLCASSLDGGRYNEQFFGPGTRLTVL.

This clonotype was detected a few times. The CDR3 DNA follows: TGCGCCAGCAGCTTGAAACTTCACGCAGATACGCAGTATTTT. Protein: CASSLKLHADTQYF. The genes are TRBV5-1 and TRBJ2-3; D unclear. The CDR3 runs to 14 residues. V was pared by 1 base and J by 4 bases, with 10 bases between. Germline CDR1 and CDR2: SGHRS and YFSETQ.

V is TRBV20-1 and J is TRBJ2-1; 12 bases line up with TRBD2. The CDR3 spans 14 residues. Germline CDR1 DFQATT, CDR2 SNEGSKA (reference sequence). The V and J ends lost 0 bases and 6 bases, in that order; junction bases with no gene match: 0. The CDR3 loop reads CSARETSGSNEQFF. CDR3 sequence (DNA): TGCAGTGCTAGAGAGACTAGCGGGAGCAATGAGCAGTTCTTC.

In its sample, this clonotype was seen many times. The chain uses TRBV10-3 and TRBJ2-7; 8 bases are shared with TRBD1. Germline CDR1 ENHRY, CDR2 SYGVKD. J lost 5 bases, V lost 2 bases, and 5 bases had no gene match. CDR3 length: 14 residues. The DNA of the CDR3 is TGTGCCATCAGTGAGCGGACAGGGCCCAACGAGCAGTACTTC. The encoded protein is CAISERTGPNEQYF.

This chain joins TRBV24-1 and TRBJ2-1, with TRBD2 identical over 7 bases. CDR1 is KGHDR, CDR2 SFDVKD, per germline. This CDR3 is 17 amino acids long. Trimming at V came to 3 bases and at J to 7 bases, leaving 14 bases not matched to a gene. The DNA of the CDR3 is TGTGCCACCAGTGATGGAAGTGGCTTAACCGGGAGGAATGAGCAGTTCTTC. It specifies CATSDGSGLTGRNEQFF.

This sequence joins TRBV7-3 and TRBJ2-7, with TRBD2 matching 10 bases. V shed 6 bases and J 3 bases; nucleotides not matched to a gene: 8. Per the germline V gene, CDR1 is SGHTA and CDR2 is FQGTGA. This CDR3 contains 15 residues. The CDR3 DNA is TGTGCCAGCAGTCGGACAGCGGGAGGGTTCTACGAGCAGTACTTC. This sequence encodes CASSRTAGGFYEQYF.

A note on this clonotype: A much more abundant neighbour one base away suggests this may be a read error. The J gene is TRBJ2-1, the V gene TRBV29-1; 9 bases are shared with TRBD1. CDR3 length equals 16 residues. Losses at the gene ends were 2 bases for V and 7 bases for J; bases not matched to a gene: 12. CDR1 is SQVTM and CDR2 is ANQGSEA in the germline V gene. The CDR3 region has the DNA TGCAGCGTTGAAATCCCCGGGACAGGGTATGAGAATGAGCAGTTCTTC. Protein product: CSVEIPGTGYENEQFF.

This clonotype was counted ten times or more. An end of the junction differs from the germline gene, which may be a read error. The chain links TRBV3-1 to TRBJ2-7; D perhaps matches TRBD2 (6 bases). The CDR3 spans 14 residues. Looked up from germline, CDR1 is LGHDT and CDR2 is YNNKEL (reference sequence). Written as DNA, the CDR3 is TGTGCCAGCAGCCAATCCGGGAGCTCCCACGAGCAGTACTTC. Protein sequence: CASSQSGSSHEQYF.

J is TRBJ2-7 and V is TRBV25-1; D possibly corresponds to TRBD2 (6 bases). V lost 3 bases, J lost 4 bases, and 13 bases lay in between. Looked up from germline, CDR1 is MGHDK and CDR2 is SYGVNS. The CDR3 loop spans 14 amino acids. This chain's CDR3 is CASSDHGSRYEQYF. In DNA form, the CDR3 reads TGTGCCAGCAGTGATCACGGGAGCCGTTACGAGCAGTACTTC.

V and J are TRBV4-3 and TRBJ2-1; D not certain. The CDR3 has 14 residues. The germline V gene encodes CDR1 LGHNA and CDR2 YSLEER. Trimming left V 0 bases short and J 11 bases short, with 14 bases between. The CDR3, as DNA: TGCGCCAGCAGCCAAGATTCGGACGGCATGAAGCAGTTCTTC. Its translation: CASSQDSDGMKQFF.

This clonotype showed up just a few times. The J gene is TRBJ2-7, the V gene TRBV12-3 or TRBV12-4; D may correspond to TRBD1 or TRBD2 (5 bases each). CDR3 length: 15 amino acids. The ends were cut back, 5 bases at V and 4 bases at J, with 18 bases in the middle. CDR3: CASSPSGTVMYEQYF. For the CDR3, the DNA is TGTGCCAGCAGTCCCTCCGGGACGGTGATGTACGAGCAGTACTTC.

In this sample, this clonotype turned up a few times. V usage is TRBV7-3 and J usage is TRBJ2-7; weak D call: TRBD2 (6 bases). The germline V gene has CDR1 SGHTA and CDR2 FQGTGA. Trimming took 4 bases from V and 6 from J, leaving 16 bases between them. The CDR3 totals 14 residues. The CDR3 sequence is CASSSMTSTLEQYF. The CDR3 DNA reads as TGTGCCAGCAGCTCAATGACTAGTACTCTCGAGCAGTACTTC.

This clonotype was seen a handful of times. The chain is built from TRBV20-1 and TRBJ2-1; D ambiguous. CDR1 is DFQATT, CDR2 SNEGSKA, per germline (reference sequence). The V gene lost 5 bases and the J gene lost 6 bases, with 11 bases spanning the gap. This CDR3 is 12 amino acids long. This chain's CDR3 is CSASPDANEQFF. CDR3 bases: TGCAGTGCTTCCCCGGACGCCAATGAGCAGTTCTTC.

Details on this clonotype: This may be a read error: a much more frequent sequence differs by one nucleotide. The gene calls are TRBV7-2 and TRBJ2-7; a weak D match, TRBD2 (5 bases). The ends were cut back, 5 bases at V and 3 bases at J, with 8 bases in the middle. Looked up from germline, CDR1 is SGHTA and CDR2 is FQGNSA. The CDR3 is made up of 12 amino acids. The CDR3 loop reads CASSITSYEQYF. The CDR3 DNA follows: TGTGCCAGCAGCATAACTAGCTACGAGCAGTACTTC. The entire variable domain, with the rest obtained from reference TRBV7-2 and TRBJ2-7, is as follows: GAGVSQSPSNKVTEKGKDVELRCDPISGHTALYWYRQSLGQGLEFLIYFQGNSAPDKSGLPSDRFSAERTGGSVSTLTIQRTQQEDSAVYLCASSITSYEQYFGPGTRLTVT.

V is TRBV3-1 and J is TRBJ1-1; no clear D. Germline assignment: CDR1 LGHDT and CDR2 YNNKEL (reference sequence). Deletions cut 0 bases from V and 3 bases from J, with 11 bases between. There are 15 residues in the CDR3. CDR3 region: CASSQDLRLYTEAFF. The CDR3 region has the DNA TGTGCCAGCAGCCAAGATTTGCGCTTGTACACTGAAGCTTTCTTT.

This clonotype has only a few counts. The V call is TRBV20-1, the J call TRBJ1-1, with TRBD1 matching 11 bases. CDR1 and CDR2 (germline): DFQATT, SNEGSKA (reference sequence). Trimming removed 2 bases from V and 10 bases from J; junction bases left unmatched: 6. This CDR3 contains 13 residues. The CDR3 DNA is TGCAGTGCTAGAAGGACAGGGGGCGACGGAGCTTTCTTT. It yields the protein CSARRTGGDGAFF.

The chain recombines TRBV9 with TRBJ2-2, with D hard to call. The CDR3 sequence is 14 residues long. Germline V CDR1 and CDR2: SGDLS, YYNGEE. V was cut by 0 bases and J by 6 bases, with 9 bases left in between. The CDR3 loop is CASSVGLTPGELFF. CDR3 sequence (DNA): TGTGCCAGCAGCGTAGGCCTAACCCCCGGGGAGCTGTTTTTT.

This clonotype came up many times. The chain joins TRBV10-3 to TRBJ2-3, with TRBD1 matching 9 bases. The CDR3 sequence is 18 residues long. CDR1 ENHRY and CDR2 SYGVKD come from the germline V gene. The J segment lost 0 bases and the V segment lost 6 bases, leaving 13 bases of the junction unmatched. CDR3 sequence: CAISPGTGYAGSTDTQYF. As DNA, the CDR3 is TGTGCCATCAGCCCCGGGACAGGGTATGCGGGAAGCACAGATACGCAGTATTTT.

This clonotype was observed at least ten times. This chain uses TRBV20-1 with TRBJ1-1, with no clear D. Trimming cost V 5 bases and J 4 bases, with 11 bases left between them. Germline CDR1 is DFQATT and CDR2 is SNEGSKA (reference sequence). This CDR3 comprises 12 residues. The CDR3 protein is CSAFRSGTEAFF. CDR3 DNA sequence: TGCAGTGCTTTCAGGTCGGGCACTGAAGCTTTCTTT.

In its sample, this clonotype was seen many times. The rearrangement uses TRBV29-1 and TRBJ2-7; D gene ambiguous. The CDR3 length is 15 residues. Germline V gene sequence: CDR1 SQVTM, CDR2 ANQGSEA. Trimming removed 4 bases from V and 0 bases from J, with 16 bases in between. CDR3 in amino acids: CSVAPTGSISYEQYF. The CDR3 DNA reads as TGCAGCGTTGCCCCAACCGGCTCCATCTCCTACGAGCAGTACTTC.

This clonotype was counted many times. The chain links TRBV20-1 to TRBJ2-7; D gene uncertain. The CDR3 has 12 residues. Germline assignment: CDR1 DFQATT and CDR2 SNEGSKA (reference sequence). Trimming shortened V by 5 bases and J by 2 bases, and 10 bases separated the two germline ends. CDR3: CSARTAAYEQYF. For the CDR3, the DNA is TGCAGTGCTCGGACCGCCGCCTACGAGCAGTACTTC.

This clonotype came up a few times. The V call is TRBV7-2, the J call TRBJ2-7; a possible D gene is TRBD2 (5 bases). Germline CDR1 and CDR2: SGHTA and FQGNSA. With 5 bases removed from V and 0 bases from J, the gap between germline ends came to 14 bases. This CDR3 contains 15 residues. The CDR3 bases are TGTGCCAGCAGCCCCGGTCTAGCCTACTCCTACGAGCAGTACTTC. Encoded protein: CASSPGLAYSYEQYF.

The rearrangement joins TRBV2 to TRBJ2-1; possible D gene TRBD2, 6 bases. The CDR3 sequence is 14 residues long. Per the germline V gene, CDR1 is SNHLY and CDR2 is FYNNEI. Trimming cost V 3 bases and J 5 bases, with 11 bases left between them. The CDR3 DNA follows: TGTGCCAGCAGTGAGGGACTGAGAAACAATGAGCAGTTCTTC. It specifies CASSEGLRNNEQFF. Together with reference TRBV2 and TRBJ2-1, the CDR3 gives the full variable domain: EPEVTQTPSHQVTQMGQEVILRCVPISNHLYFYWYRQILGQKVEFLVSFYNNEISEKSEIFDDQFSVERPDGSNFTLKIRSTKLEDSAMYFCASSEGLRNNEQFFGPGTRLTVL.

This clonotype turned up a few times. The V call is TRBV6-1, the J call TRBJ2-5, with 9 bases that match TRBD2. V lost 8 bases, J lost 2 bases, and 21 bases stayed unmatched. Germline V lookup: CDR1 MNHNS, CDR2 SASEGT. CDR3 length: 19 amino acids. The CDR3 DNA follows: TGTGCCAGCTTCCCATTACTTGCGGGAGGGCCAGGTCGGCAAGAGACCCAGTACTTC. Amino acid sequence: CASFPLLAGGPGRQETQYF.

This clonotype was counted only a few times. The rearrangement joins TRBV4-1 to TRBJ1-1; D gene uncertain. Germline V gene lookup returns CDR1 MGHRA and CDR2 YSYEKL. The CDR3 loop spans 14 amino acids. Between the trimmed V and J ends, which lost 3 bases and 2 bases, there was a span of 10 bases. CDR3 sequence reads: CASSQFSANTEAFF. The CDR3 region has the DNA TGCGCCAGCAGCCAGTTTTCAGCCAACACTGAAGCTTTCTTT.